The next 15 T cell receptor beta chains were all read from a single sample in a study of blood T cell repertoires in COVID-19. Assay: immunoSEQ multiplex PCR; the TCRdb copy retains only in-frame clones and omits some. The sample records 97,000 or so clones, about nine tenths being singletons. Sequencing was done on a sample of peripheral blood. The receptors were gathered from a man aged 60 to 75 with acute or convalescent COVID-19.

This clone has a handful of counts. This chain connects TRBV11-2 to TRBJ2-3; tentative D call: TRBD1 (5 bases). Germline CDR1 reads SGHAT; CDR2 reads FQNNGV. Trimming removed 5 bases at V and 2 bases at J, with 8 bases between. CDR3 size: 13 residues. CDR3 residues: CASSPTDTDTQYF. The CDR3 DNA reads as TGTGCCAGCAGCCCGACAGACACAGATACGCAGTATTTT. The full variable domain, in which reference TRBV11-2 and TRBJ2-3 provide the parts outside the CDR3, is EAGVAQSPRYKIIEKRQSVAFWCNPISGHATLYWYQQILGQGPKLLIQFQNNGVVDDSQLPKDRFSAERLKGVDSTLKIQPAKLEDSAVYLCASSPTDTDTQYFGPGTRLTVL.

This clone was seen just once. The chain links TRBV6-5 to TRBJ1-1; a weak D match, TRBD1 (6 bases). Deletions cut 5 bases from V and 11 bases from J, with 18 bases between. CDR1 and CDR2 from the germline V gene are MNHEY and SVGAGI. This CDR3 spans 13 amino acids. The CDR3 spells CASSRVIEGGAFF. The CDR3 nucleotides read TGTGCCAGCAGTCGAGTGATTGAGGGGGGGGCTTTCTTT.

The table lists this clone with a count of one. J is TRBJ2-5 and V is TRBV7-9, with 11 bases aligning to TRBD2. J was trimmed by 2 bases and V by 5 bases; bases with no gene match: 4. The CDR3 length is 15 residues. Germline CDR1 is SEHNR and CDR2 is FQNEAQ (reference sequence). For the CDR3, the DNA is TGTGCCAGCAGCGGGCTAGCGGGGGGTCAAGAGACCCAGTACTTC. This codes for CASSGLAGGQETQYF.

The chain couples TRBV15 to TRBJ1-5, with 11 bases lining up with TRBD1. Germline V gives CDR1 LNHNV, CDR2 YYDKDF (reference sequence). This CDR3 spans 20 amino acids. After removal of 0 bases from V and 6 bases from J, the junction contained 16 bases not matched to a gene. The CDR3 sequence is CATSRDRLTPGQGVIQPQHF. CDR3 coding DNA: TGTGCCACCAGCAGAGATAGGTTAACGCCGGGACAGGGGGTAATTCAGCCCCAGCATTTT.

This rearrangement joins TRBV27 to TRBJ2-1; D may be TRBD2 (7 bases). The germline V gene encodes CDR1 MNHEY and CDR2 SMNVEV (reference sequence). The ends were cut back, 1 base at V and 7 bases at J, with 17 bases in the middle. The CDR3 extends over 16 amino acids. The CDR3, as DNA: TGTGCCAGCAGTTTATTCTTGGGGGGGCCAGGGAATGAGCAGTTCTTC. This encodes CASSLFLGGPGNEQFF.

J is TRBJ1-2 and V is TRBV5-5; 8 bases line up with TRBD1. The germline V gene has CDR1 SGHKS and CDR2 YYEKEE (reference sequence). V lost 3 bases, J lost 4 bases, and 11 bases stayed unmatched. The length of the CDR3 is 16 residues. As DNA, the CDR3 is TGTGCCAGCAGCTCGGCTGGAGGACAGGGCGTCTATGGCTACACCTTC. Protein sequence: CASSSAGGQGVYGYTF.

V gene TRBV7-9 combines with J gene TRBJ2-7, with 9 bases matching TRBD2. Losses at the gene ends were 2 bases for V and 0 bases for J; bases not matched to a gene: 2. This CDR3 spans 15 amino acids. Germline CDR1 is SEHNR and CDR2 is FQNEAQ (reference sequence). In nucleotides, the CDR3 is TGTGCCAGCAGCTTAAGCGGGGGGAGCTCCTACGAGCAGTACTTC. Amino acids: CASSLSGGSSYEQYF.

The CDR3 DNA is TGTGCCAGCAGCCGCGCGGATCCCCGGGAAGCTTTCTTT. Its protein product is CASSRADPREAFF. This chain joins TRBV6-5 and TRBJ1-1; D gene ambiguous. Trimming took 6 bases from V and 8 from J, leaving 16 bases between them. Looked up from germline, CDR1 is MNHEY and CDR2 is SVGAGI. The CDR3 runs to 13 residues.

Only one count was recorded for this clone. The V call is TRBV30, the J call TRBJ1-6; TRBD1 is a possible D gene (5 bases). The CDR3 has 12 residues. The ends were cut back, 1 base at V and 14 bases at J, with 12 bases in the middle. CDR1 is GTSNPN, CDR2 SVGIG, per germline (reference sequence). The CDR3 DNA reads TGTGCCTGGAGTGAGCAGGGTCGCACCCTCCACTTT. Residues: CAWSEQGRTLHF.

The rearrangement joins TRBV3-1 (or the pseudogene TRBV3-2) to TRBJ2-3; 13 bases are shared with TRBD2. Germline CDR1 is LGHDT and CDR2 is YNNKEL (reference sequence). With V trimmed by 2 bases and J by 2 bases, 13 bases remained unmatched. This CDR3 has 20 residues. CDR3 DNA: TGTGCCAGCAGCCAACTCGGACTAGCGGGGGTGCCGGAGGACACAGATACGCAGTATTTT. This sequence encodes CASSQLGLAGVPEDTDTQYF.

This sequence joins TRBV5-4 and TRBJ2-1; TRBD2 matches at 7 bases. The V and J ends lost 4 bases and 0 bases, in that order; junction bases with no gene match: 7. This CDR3 contains 16 residues. Germline V gene data show CDR1 as SGHNT and CDR2 as YYREEE (reference sequence). The CDR3 reads CASSKGGGISYNEQFF. In DNA, the CDR3 is TGTGCCAGCAGCAAAGGCGGGGGAATCTCCTACAATGAGCAGTTCTTC.

The J gene is TRBJ1-4, the V gene TRBV15, with a possible D match to TRBD1 (6 bases). V lost 0 bases to trimming and J lost 3 bases, with 14 bases between them. From germline, CDR1 is LNHNV and CDR2 YYDKDF (reference sequence). The CDR3 length is 17 residues. The CDR3 reads CATSRDRWGQPNEKLFF. The CDR3 DNA follows: TGTGCCACCAGCAGAGATCGGTGGGGGCAGCCTAATGAAAAACTGTTTTTT.

The chain employs TRBV19 and TRBJ1-2, with a tentative D call TRBD1 (5 bases). Germline loops: CDR1 LNHDA, CDR2 SQIVND (reference sequence). Deletions cut 6 bases from V and 10 bases from J, with 15 bases between. The CDR3 extends over 12 amino acids. Here the CDR3 DNA reads TGTGCCAGTAGGTCCGGGGGAATGCTCTACACCTTC. Translation: CASRSGGMLYTF.

The chain employs TRBV5-1 and TRBJ1-2; 9 bases fit TRBD1. Trimming removed 5 bases from V and 1 base from J; junction bases left unmatched: 3. The CDR3 runs to 14 residues. The V gene's germline CDR1 is SGHRS and CDR2 YFSETQ. In DNA form, the CDR3 reads TGCGCCAGCAGTTCGGGACAGGGTAACTATGGCTACACCTTC. It encodes CASSSGQGNYGYTF.

This clone appeared once. V and J are TRBV5-1 and TRBJ1-4; 8 bases are a match to TRBD1. With V trimmed by 0 bases and J by 2 bases, 3 bases remained unmatched. This CDR3 spans 16 amino acids. The germline gives CDR1 SGHRS, CDR2 YFSETQ. CDR3 sequence: CASSLGTGSTNEKLFF. The CDR3 DNA reads as TGCGCCAGCAGCTTGGGGACAGGGTCGACTAATGAAAAACTGTTTTTT.